The 21 T cell receptor beta chains below come from one sample, sequenced in a study of T cells in Graves' hyperthyroidism and ophthalmopathy. RNA transcripts served as the template for amplifying TCR beta CDR3 regions. First-round RT-PCR with HTBI primers amplified the TCR CDR3 region. TCRdb passed the multiplex PCR reads through MiXCR, listing each CDR3 protein once. The data contain fewer than 600,000 distinct CDR3 sequences, about an eighth of them singletons. Sequencing used blood. Every receptor here comes from a woman younger than 35 with Graves' hyperthyroidism.

The rearrangement joins TRBV12-5 to TRBJ2-1; 13 bases match TRBD2. This CDR3 contains 16 residues. V was pared by 4 bases and J by 6 bases, with 6 bases of the junction left unmatched. Looked up from germline, CDR1 is LGHNT and CDR2 is FRNRAP. CDR3 sequence reads: CASGSWTSGSSNEQFF. The CDR3 DNA follows: TGTGCTAGTGGTTCGTGGACTAGCGGGAGTAGCAATGAGCAGTTCTTC.

This clonotype has more than one count but fewer than ten. V gene TRBV6-1 combines with J gene TRBJ1-1; D is unclear. The CDR3 is made up of 12 amino acids. V was clipped by 3 bases and J by 6 bases, with 8 bases between them. The germline V gene has CDR1 MNHNS and CDR2 SASEGT. The CDR3 nucleotides read TGTGCCAGCAGTGACCTTGTGGCTGAAGCTTTCTTT. This gives the protein CASSDLVAEAFF.

As concerns this clonotype: As the CDR3 is not closed by the conserved phenylalanine or tryptophan, this likely results from a read error. CDR3 coding DNA: TGTGCCACCAGCAGAGAACTAGCGGGGCTGCAAGAGACCCAGTACCTC. It is translated as CATSRELAGLQETQYL. V gene TRBV15 combines with J gene TRBJ2-5, with TRBD2 matching over 10 bases. Trimming removed 0 bases from V and 2 bases from J; junction bases left unmatched: 3. The CDR3 is made up of 16 amino acids. CDR1 and CDR2 (germline): LNHNV, YYDKDF (reference sequence).

The table lists this clonotype with a count of one. This chain joins TRBV5-6 and TRBJ2-7; TRBD2 might be the D (5 bases). CDR3 length: 12 residues. Germline V CDR1 and CDR2: SGHDT, YYEEEE. Trimming cost V 2 bases and J 7 bases, with 10 bases left between them. CDR3 nucleotides: TGTGCCAGCAGCTTAACGAGCGGTGAGCAGTACTTC. As protein: CASSLTSGEQYF.

This clonotype has a handful of counts. J is TRBJ1-1 and V is TRBV20-1; no clear D gene. The ends were cut back, 0 bases at V and 4 bases at J, with 15 bases in the middle. The CDR3 is 15 residues long. Looked up from germline, CDR1 is DFQATT and CDR2 is SNEGSKA (reference sequence). CDR3 amino acids: CSARDLGRVSTEAFF. The CDR3 DNA reads as TGCAGTGCTAGAGATTTAGGGAGGGTGAGCACTGAAGCTTTCTTT.

This clonotype was seen only a few times. The V and J genes are TRBV11-2 and TRBJ2-7, with 7 nucleotides matching TRBD2. Looked up from germline, CDR1 is SGHAT and CDR2 is FQNNGV. This CDR3 has 16 residues. J gave up 6 bases and V 7 bases, and 18 bases lay outside the gene matches. This chain's CDR3 is CASTPPGGSGAGEQYF. DNA of the CDR3: TGTGCCAGCACACCCCCCGGGGGAAGCGGGGCTGGCGAGCAGTACTTC. The full variable domain, with the rest looked up from reference TRBV11-2 and TRBJ2-7, is EAGVAQSPRYKIIEKRQSVAFWCNPISGHATLYWYQQILGQGPKLLIQFQNNGVVDDSQLPKDRFSAERLKGVDSTLKIQPAKLEDSAVYLCASTPPGGSGAGEQYFGPGTRLTVT.

This clonotype was observed a handful of times. This rearrangement joins TRBV3-1 to TRBJ2-3; D is tentatively TRBD1 or TRBD2 (5 bases each). The CDR3 runs to 13 residues. CDR1 is LGHDT and CDR2 is YNNKEL in the germline V gene (reference sequence). Between the trimmed V and J ends, which lost 4 bases and 5 bases, there was a span of 10 bases. CDR3 amino acids: CASSRGVLDTQYF. CDR3 DNA: TGTGCCAGCAGCCGAGGGGTCTTAGATACGCAGTATTTT.

In DNA, the CDR3 is TGTGCCAGCTCAGCAAAAAGCCTGGAGACCCAGTACTTC. Its protein product is CASSAKSLETQYF. V gene TRBV18 combines with J gene TRBJ2-5; D gene unclear. The CDR3 sequence is 13 residues long. V was cut by 5 bases and J by 5 bases, with 12 bases left in between. Germline V lookup: CDR1 KGHSH, CDR2 LQKENI.

The chain carries TRBV12-3 or TRBV12-4 and TRBJ2-1; tentatively, D is TRBD2 (5 bases). This CDR3 has 15 residues. Trimming pared 6 bases from V and 3 bases from J, leaving 15 bases between. CDR3 region: CASSQPSGVYNEQFF. CDR3 bases: TGTGCCAGCAGCCAGCCCAGCGGAGTCTACAATGAGCAGTTCTTC.

The table lists this clonotype with many counts. V usage is TRBV7-6 and J usage is TRBJ2-5; 11 bases match TRBD2. Trimming cost V 1 base and J 2 bases; bases outside gene matches: 3. This CDR3 is 16 amino acids long. Germline V CDR1 and CDR2: SGHVS, FNYEAQ. As DNA, the CDR3 is TGTGCCAGCAGCTTAGAGGCTAGCGGGGGGCAAGAGACCCAGTACTTC. The encoded protein is CASSLEASGGQETQYF.

This clonotype was seen at least ten times. The chain couples TRBV20-1 to TRBJ2-1; 7 bases fit TRBD2. CDR3 length equals 15 residues. The junction had 7 bases not matched to a gene; V was cut back by 5 bases and J by 0 bases. From germline, CDR1 is DFQATT and CDR2 SNEGSKA (reference sequence). CDR3 DNA: TGCAGTGCTGGTATAGCGGGTTTCTCCTACAATGAGCAGTTCTTC. Protein sequence: CSAGIAGFSYNEQFF.

This clonotype appeared many times. The V and J genes are TRBV13 and TRBJ2-7; 7 bases agree with TRBD1. Germline loops: CDR1 PRHDT, CDR2 FYEKMQ (reference sequence). With V trimmed by 3 bases and J by 4 bases, 3 bases remained unmatched. This CDR3 has 13 amino acids. The CDR3 spells CASSFHRGYEQYV. DNA of the CDR3: TGTGCCAGCAGCTTCCACAGGGGTTACGAGCAGTACGTC.

In this sample, this clonotype turned up many times. The V gene is TRBV28, the J gene TRBJ1-1, with D perhaps TRBD1 (5 bases). The CDR3 totals 14 residues. The V gene's germline CDR1 is MDHEN and CDR2 SYDVKM. Trimming stripped 6 bases from V and 1 base from J, with 12 bases between. The CDR3 sequence: CASRRGTQNTEAFF. CDR3 nucleotide sequence: TGTGCCAGCAGGCGCGGGACCCAGAACACTGAAGCTTTCTTT.

The table lists this clonotype with many counts. This chain connects TRBV2 to TRBJ1-2; D uncertain. The CDR3 has 11 amino acids. Trimming removed 3 bases from V and 4 bases from J, with 3 bases in between. From germline, CDR1 is SNHLY and CDR2 FYNNEI. CDR3 region: CASSERYGYTF. CDR3 sequence (DNA): TGTGCCAGCAGTGAGCGCTATGGCTACACCTTC.

This clonotype appeared many times. CDR3 in amino acids: CASSITGGANEKLFF. Written as DNA, the CDR3 is TGTGCCAGCAGTATCACAGGGGGGGCAAATGAAAAACTGTTTTTT. The J gene is TRBJ1-4, the V gene TRBV12-3 or TRBV12-4; 8 nucleotides agree with TRBD1. V shed 5 bases and J 5 bases; nucleotides not matched to a gene: 7. This CDR3 comprises 15 residues.

CDR3 protein: CASSQDSAESYGYTF. Written as DNA, the CDR3 is TGCGCCAGCAGCCAAGATTCGGCGGAGAGCTATGGCTACACCTTC. The V call is TRBV4-1, the J call TRBJ1-2, with D hard to call. Trimming stripped 0 bases from V and 4 bases from J, with 12 bases between. The CDR3 consists of 15 residues. CDR1 MGHRA and CDR2 YSYEKL come from the germline V gene.

The sample holds many counts of this clonotype. The rearrangement uses TRBV13 and TRBJ1-2, with unresolved D. This CDR3 has 14 residues. Germline CDR1 and CDR2: PRHDT and FYEKMQ (reference sequence). V shed 1 base and J shed 3 bases, with 9 bases lying between them. The CDR3, as DNA: TGTGCCAGCAGCTTAGTTGAGGGAGACTATGGCTACACCTTC. This gives the protein CASSLVEGDYGYTF.

Ten or more counts support this clonotype. The chain combines TRBV12-3 or TRBV12-4 with TRBJ1-1; D possibly corresponds to TRBD1 (5 bases). V was shortened by 1 base and J by 4 bases, with 10 bases between the two germline ends. The length of the CDR3 is 14 residues. The CDR3 sequence is CASSLGGGFTEAFF. The CDR3 DNA sequence: TGTGCCAGCAGTTTAGGGGGCGGATTCACTGAAGCTTTCTTT.

The chain links TRBV20-1 to TRBJ2-3, with D perhaps matching TRBD2 (6 bases). This CDR3 has 15 amino acids. The V end lost 1 base, the J end lost 7 bases, and 18 bases lay between the germline ends. Germline lookup yields CDR1 DFQATT and CDR2 SNEGSKA (reference sequence). CDR3 sequence (DNA): TGCAGTGCTAGAGCAACTTCGGGAGCGAGAAATACGCAGTATTTT. Translated, it gives CSARATSGARNTQYF.

This clonotype was counted once. Here the CDR3 reads CSASCGTGSYEQYV. The CDR3 region has the DNA TGCAGTGCTAGCTGTGGGACAGGATCGTACGAGCAGTACGTC. V gene TRBV20-1 combines with J gene TRBJ2-7; 8 bases match TRBD1. Germline trimming cut 3 bases from V and 4 bases from J; bases unmatched to any gene: 8. CDR1 and CDR2 from the germline V gene are DFQATT and SNEGSKA (reference sequence). The CDR3 consists of 14 residues.

Many counts were recorded for this clonotype. The chain has TRBV3-1 and TRBJ1-2, with TRBD1 matching 7 bases. After removal of 4 bases from V and 1 base from J, the junction contained 12 bases not matched to a gene. From germline, CDR1 is LGHDT and CDR2 YNNKEL (reference sequence). The CDR3 contains 17 residues. This CDR3 is CASSLWDSHRVNYGYTF. The CDR3 nucleotides are TGTGCCAGCAGCCTCTGGGACAGTCATAGGGTTAACTATGGCTACACCTTC.